This record concerns one T cell receptor beta chain sequence. Blood CD8+ and CD4+ T cells underwent high-throughput TCR beta sequencing. The sample is drawn from a study of CD8 T cells in Susac syndrome. The CDR3 covers 13 residues. With V trimmed by 5 bases and J by 3 bases, 3 bases remained unmatched. Per germline, CDR1 SQVTM and CDR2 ANQGSEA. Random hexamers were used to reverse transcribe about 0.45 to 1 ug of RNA. TCRdb re-called the immunoSEQ multiplex PCR reads with MiXCR, one entry per CDR3 protein. The sample has 200,000 to 250,000 distinct CDR3 sequences; just over 90% are singletons. This TCR was sampled from a human donor with multiple sclerosis. This chain links TRBV29-1 with TRBJ1-4; 7 nucleotides match TRBD1. The source material was CD4+ T cells from PBMCs. In DNA, the CDR3 is TGCAGCGTTAGACAGGGATCTAATGAAAAACTGTTTTTT. It codes for CSVRQGSNEKLFF.